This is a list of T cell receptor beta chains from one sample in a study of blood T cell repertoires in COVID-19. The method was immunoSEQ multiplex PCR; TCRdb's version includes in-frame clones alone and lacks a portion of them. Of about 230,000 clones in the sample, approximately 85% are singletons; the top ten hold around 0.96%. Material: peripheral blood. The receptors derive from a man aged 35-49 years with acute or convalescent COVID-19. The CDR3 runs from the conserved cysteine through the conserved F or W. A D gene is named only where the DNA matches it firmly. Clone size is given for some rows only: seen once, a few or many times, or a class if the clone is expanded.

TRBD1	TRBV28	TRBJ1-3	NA	CASSLGTGTGNTIYF	TGTGCCAGCAGTTTAGGGACAGGGACGGGAAACACCATATATTTT
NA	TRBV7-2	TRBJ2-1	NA	CASSLALSVTNEQFF	TGTGCCAGCAGCTTAGCCCTTAGCGTCACCAATGAGCAGTTCTTC
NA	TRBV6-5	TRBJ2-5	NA	CASRRAETQYF	TGTGCCAGCAGGAGGGCAGAGACCCAGTACTTC
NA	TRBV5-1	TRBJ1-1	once	CASSLVRSNTEAFF	TGCGCCAGCAGCTTGGTACGGTCGAACACTGAAGCTTTCTTT
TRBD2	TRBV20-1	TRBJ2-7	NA	CSASKSGGTYEQYF	TGCAGTGCTAGTAAGAGCGGGGGGACCTACGAGCAGTACTTC
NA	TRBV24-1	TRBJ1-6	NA	CATAGSYNSPLHF	TGTGCCACTGCCGGCTCCTATAATTCACCCCTCCACTTT
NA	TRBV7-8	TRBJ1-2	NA	CASSLGGREYGYTF	TGTGCCAGCAGCTTAGGGGGCAGAGAATATGGCTACACCTTC
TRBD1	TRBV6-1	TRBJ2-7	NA	CASGEGAEEQYF	TGTGCCAGCGGTGAGGGGGCCGAGGAGCAGTACTTC
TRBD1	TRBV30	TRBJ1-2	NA	CAWSVRGQVGYTF	TGTGCCTGGAGTGTGCGTGGACAGGTGGGCTACACCTTC
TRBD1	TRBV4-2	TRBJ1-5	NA	CASSQVGQGNQPQHF	TGTGCCAGCAGCCAGGTGGGACAGGGCAATCAGCCCCAGCATTTT
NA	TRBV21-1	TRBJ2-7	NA	CASSKEDSPLKQYF	TGTGCCAGCAGCAAAGAGGACAGCCCTTTAAAGCAGTACTTC
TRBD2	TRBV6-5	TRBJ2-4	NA	CASSYAGGLGIQYF	TGTGCCAGCAGTTACGCGGGGGGGCTTGGCATTCAGTACTTC
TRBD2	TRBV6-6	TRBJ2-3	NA	CASSRLAGNGQDTQYF	TGTGCCAGCAGTCGACTAGCGGGGAACGGCCAGGATACGCAGTATTTT
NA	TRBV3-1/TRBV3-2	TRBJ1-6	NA	CASSQGVPGDYNSPLHF	TGTGCCAGCAGCCAAGGGGTCCCAGGTGATTATAATTCACCCCTCCACTTT
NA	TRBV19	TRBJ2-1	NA	CASSIQGGLRRGSEQFF	TGTGCCAGTAGTATACAGGGGGGCCTAAGGAGGGGCAGTGAGCAGTTCTTC